This T cell receptor beta chain derives from a study of T cells in Graves' hyperthyroidism and ophthalmopathy. Regions amplified from RNA transcripts were the TCR beta CDR3 regions. TCR CDR3 underwent first-round RT-PCR with the HTBI primer set. TCRdb reprocessed the multiplex PCR reads with MiXCR, giving one entry per CDR3 protein. This sample yields about 540,000 distinct CDR3 sequences, of which about 43% are seen a single time; roughly 8.2% belongs to the top ten. Details on this clonotype: The antigen remains undetermined.

Whole-study results and caveats: Blood also showed most of the thyroid clonotypes that were expanded above 0.001.

The sequence came from a woman younger than 35 with Graves' hyperthyroidism. Source material: peripheral blood or thyroid tissue (not recorded which).

Here the CDR3 reads CASSYARTIQETQYF. The CDR3 nucleotides read TGTGCCAGCAGCTATGCACGGACTATCCAAGAGACCCAGTACTTC. This sequence joins TRBV7-9 and TRBJ2-5, with D tentatively TRBD2 (6 bases). The CDR3 totals 15 residues. Between the trimmed V and J ends, which lost 4 bases and 1 base, there was a span of 13 bases. Germline V lookup: CDR1 SEHNR, CDR2 FQNEAQ (reference sequence).